Sequencing of this T cell receptor (beta chain) was carried out in a study of T cell responses to AZD1222 COVID-19 vaccine. Regarding the study as a whole: Clonal diversity was possibly underestimated, and the donors were mostly white British, with more females.

Details on this clone: Antigen unknown.

Assay: immunoSEQ multiplex PCR; the TCRdb copy retains only in-frame clones and omits some. The sample holds around 130,000 clones; over 85% are singletons and the top ten take roughly 5.4%. This CDR3 comprises 17 residues. Germline V gives CDR1 LNHDA, CDR2 SQIVND (reference sequence). The V and J ends lost 0 bases and 2 bases respectively, with 17 bases between them. This clonotype originated in an adult in good health. V is TRBV19 and J is TRBJ2-7; a weak D match, TRBD2 (6 bases). The sequenced sample was peripheral blood, obtained on day 0 of AZD1222 vaccination. CDR3 bases: TGTGCCAGTAGTATAGATCTCCTCGGGAGTTCCCCCTACGAGCAGTACTTC. Protein product: CASSIDLLGSSPYEQYF.